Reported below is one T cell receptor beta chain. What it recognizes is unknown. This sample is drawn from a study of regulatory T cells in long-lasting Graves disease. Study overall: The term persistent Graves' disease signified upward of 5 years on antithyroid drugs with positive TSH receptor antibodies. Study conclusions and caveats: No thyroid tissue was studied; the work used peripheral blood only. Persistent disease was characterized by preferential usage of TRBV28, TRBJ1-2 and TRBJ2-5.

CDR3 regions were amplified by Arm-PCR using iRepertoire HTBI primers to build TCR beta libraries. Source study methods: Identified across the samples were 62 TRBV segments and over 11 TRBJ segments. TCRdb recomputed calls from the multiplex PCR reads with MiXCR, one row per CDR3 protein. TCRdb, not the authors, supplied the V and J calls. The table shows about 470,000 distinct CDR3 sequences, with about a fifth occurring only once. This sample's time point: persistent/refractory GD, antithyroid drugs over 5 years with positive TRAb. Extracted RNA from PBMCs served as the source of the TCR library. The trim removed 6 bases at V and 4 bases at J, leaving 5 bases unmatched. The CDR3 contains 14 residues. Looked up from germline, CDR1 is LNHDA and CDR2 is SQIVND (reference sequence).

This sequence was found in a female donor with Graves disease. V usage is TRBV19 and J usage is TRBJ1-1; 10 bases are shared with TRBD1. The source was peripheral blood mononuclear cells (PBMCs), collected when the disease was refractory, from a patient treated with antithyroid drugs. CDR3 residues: CASRETGGFTEAFF. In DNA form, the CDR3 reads TGTGCCAGTAGGGAGACAGGGGGCTTCACTGAAGCTTTCTTT.